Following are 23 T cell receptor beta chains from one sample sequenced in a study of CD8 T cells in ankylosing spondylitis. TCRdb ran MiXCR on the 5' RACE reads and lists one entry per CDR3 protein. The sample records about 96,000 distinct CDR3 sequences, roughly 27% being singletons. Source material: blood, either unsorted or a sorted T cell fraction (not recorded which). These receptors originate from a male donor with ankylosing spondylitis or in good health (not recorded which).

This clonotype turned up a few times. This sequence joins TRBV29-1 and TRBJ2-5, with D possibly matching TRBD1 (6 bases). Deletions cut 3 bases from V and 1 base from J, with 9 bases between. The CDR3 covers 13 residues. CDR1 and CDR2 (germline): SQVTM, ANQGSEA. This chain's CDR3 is CSVDGQLQETQYF. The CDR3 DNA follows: TGCAGCGTTGATGGACAGCTCCAAGAGACCCAGTACTTC.

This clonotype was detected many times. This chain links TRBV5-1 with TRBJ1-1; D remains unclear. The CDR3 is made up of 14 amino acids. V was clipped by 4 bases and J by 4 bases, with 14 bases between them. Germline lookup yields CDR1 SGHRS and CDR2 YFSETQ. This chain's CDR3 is CASSPRSTFTEAFF. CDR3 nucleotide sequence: TGCGCCAGCAGCCCAAGGTCTACTTTCACTGAAGCTTTCTTT.

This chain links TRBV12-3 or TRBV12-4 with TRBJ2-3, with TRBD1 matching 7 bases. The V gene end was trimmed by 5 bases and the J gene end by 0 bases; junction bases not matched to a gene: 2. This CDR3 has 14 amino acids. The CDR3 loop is CASSRGHSTDTQYF. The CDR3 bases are TGTGCCAGCAGTAGGGGGCATAGCACAGATACGCAGTATTTT.

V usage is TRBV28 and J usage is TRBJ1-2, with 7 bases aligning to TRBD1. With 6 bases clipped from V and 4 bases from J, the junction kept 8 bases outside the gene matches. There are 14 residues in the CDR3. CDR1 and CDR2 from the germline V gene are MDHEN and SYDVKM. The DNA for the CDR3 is TGTGCCAGCAGCCCCGGGACAGACGTCTATGGCTACACCTTC. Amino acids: CASSPGTDVYGYTF.

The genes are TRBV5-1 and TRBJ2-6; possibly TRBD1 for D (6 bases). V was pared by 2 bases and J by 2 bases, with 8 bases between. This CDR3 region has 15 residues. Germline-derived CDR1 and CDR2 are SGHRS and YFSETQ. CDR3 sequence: CASSLGGAGANVLTF. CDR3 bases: TGCGCCAGCAGCTTAGGGGGTGCTGGGGCCAACGTCCTGACTTTC.

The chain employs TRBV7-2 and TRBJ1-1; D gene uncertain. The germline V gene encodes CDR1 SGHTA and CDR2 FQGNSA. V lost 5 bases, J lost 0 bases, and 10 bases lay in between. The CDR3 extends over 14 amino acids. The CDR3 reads CASSPLRLNTEAFF. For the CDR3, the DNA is TGTGCCAGCAGCCCCCTTCGATTGAACACTGAAGCTTTCTTT.

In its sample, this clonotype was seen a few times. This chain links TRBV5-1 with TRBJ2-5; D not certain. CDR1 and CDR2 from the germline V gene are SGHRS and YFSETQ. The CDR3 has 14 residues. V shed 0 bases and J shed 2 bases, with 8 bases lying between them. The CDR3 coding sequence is TGCGCCAGCAGCTTGGATGCGGATCAAGAGACCCAGTACTTC. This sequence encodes CASSLDADQETQYF.

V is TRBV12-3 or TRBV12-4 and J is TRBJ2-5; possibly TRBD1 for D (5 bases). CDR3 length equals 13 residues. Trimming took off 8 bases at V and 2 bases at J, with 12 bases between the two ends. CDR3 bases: TGTGCCAGCCGAACGACAGAACAAGAGACCCAGTACTTC. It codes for CASRTTEQETQYF.

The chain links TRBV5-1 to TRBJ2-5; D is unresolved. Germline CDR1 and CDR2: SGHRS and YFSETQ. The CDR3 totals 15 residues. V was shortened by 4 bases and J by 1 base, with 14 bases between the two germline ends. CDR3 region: CASSLDLSPQETQYF. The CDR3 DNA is TGCGCCAGCAGCCTTGACTTATCCCCCCAAGAGACCCAGTACTTC.

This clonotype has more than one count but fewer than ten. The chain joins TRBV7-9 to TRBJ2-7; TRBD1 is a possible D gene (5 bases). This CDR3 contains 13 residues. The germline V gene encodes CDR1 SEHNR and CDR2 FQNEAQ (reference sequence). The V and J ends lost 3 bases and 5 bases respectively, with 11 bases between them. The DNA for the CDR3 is TGTGCCAGCAGCTTCTGGCAGGGCGACGAGCAGTACTTC. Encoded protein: CASSFWQGDEQYF.

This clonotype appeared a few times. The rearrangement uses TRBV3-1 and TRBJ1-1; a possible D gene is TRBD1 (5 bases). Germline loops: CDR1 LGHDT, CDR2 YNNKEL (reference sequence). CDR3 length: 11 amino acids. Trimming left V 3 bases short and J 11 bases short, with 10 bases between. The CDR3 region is CASSQSGRAFF. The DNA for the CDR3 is TGTGCCAGCAGCCAGTCAGGGAGGGCTTTCTTT. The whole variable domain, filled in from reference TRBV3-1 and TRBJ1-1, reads DTAVSQTPKYLVTQMGNDKSIKCEQNLGHDTMYWYKQDSKKFLKIMFSYNNKELIINETVPNRFSPKSPDKAHLNLHINSLELGDSAVYFCASSQSGRAFFGQGTRLTVV.

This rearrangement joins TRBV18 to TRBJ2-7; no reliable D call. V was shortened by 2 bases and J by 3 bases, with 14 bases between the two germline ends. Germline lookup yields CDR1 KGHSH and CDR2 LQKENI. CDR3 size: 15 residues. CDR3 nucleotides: TGTGCCAGCTCACCAGATGGCAACCGGCGCTACGAGCAGTACTTC. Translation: CASSPDGNRRYEQYF.

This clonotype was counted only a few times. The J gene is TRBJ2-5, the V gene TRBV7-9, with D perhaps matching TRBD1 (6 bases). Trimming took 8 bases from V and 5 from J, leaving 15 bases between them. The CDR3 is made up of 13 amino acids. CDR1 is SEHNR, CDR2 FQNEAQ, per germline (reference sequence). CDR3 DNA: TGTGCCAGCGAAATCCGGGACAAGGAGACCCAGTACTTC. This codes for CASEIRDKETQYF.

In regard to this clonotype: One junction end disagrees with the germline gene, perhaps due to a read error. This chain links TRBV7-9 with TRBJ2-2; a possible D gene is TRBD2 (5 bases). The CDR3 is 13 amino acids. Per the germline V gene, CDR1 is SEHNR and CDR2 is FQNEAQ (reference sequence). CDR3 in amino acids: CASMVASTGELLF. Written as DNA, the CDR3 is TGTGCCAGCATGGTAGCATCGACCGGGGAGCTGTTATTT.

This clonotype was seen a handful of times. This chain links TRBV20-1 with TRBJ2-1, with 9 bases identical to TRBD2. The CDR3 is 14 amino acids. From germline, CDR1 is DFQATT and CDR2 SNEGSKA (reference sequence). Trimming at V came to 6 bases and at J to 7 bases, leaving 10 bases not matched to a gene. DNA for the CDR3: TGCAGTGCGATAGGGCGGGAGGGCCGGAATGAGCAGTTCTTC. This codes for CSAIGREGRNEQFF.

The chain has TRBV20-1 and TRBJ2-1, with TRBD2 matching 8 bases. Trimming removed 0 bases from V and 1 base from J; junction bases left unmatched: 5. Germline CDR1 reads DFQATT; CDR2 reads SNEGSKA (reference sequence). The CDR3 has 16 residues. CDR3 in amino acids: CSARDRTGGSYNEQFF. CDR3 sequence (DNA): TGCAGTGCTAGAGATAGAACGGGAGGGTCCTACAATGAGCAGTTCTTC.

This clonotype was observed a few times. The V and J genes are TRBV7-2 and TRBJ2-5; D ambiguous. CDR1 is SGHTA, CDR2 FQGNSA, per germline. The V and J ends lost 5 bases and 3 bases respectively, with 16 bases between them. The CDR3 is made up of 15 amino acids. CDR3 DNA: TGTGCCAGCAGCCGTATTTCCCGATCAGAAGAGACCCAGTACTTC. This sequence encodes CASSRISRSEETQYF.

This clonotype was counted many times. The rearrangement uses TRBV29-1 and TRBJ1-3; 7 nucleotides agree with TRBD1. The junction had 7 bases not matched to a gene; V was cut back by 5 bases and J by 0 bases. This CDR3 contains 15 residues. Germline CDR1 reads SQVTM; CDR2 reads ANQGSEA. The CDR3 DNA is TGCAGCGTTAGGACAGGATCTAACTCTGGAAACACCATATATTTT. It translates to CSVRTGSNSGNTIYF.

This chain's CDR3 is CASSLGRRVPEAFF. CDR3 nucleotides: TGTGCCAGCAGTTTAGGTCGGAGGGTCCCTGAAGCTTTCTTT. The chain carries TRBV12-3 or TRBV12-4 and TRBJ1-1; D is unclear. The V gene lost 1 base and the J gene lost 6 bases, with 12 bases spanning the gap. There are 14 residues in the CDR3.

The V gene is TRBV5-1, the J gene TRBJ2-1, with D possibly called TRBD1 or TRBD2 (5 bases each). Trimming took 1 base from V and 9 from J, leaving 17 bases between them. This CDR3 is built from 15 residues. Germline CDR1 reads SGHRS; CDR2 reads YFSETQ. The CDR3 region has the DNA TGCGCCAGCAGCTTGTTCACTAGGGGAGTGGGTGAGCAGTTCTTC. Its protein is CASSLFTRGVGEQFF.

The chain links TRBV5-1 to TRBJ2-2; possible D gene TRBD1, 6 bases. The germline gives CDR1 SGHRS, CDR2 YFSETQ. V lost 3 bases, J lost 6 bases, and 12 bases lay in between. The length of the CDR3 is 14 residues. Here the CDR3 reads CASSWTEVPGELFF. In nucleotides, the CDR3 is TGCGCCAGCAGCTGGACAGAAGTGCCCGGGGAGCTGTTTTTT.

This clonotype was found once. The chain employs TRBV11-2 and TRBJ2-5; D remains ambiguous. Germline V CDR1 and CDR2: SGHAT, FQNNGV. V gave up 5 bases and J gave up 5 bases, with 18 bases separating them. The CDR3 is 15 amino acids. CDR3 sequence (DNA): TGTGCCAGCAGCACAACGCGCACCTCCTTTGAGACCCAGTACTTC. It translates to CASSTTRTSFETQYF.

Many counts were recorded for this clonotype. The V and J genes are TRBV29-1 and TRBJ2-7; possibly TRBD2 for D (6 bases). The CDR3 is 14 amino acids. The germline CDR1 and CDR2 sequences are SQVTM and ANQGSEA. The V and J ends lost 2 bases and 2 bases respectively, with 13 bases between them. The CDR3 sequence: CSVESGLPPYEQYF. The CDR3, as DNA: TGCAGCGTTGAATCGGGACTGCCACCCTACGAGCAGTACTTC.